Below, one TCR beta chain is given with its context. This specimen comes from a study of CD8+ T cells in alopecia areata. Treatment denoted: oral pan-JAK inhibitor, 5-10 mg twice daily. RNA extraction was followed by reverse transcription into cDNA, which acted as the sequencing template. Profiling relied on immunoSEQ multiplex PCR, and the TCRdb table lists in-frame clones only, not all of them. Among roughly 40,000 clones listed, roughly 92% were seen once. Germline-derived CDR1 and CDR2 are MDHEN and SYDVKM. The V gene end was trimmed by 5 bases and the J gene end by 9 bases; junction bases not matched to a gene: 15. The CDR3 is 16 amino acids.

The material sequenced was CD8+ T cells sorted from blood, taken at week 24, from a patient treated with tofacitinib. The chain links TRBV28 to TRBJ2-1, with 8 positions matching TRBD2. The receptor's source is a human donor with alopecia areata. CDR3 amino acids: CASSASIDRGGGEQFF. The CDR3 DNA is TGTGCCAGCAGTGCGTCAATTGATCGGGGGGGCGGTGAGCAGTTCTTC. Filled out from reference TRBV28 and TRBJ2-1, the complete variable domain reads DVKVTQSSRYLVKRTGEKVFLECVQDMDHENMFWYRQDPGLGLRLIYFSYDVKMKEKGDIPEGYSVSREKKERFSLILESASTNQTSMYLCASSASIDRGGGEQFFGPGTRLTVL.